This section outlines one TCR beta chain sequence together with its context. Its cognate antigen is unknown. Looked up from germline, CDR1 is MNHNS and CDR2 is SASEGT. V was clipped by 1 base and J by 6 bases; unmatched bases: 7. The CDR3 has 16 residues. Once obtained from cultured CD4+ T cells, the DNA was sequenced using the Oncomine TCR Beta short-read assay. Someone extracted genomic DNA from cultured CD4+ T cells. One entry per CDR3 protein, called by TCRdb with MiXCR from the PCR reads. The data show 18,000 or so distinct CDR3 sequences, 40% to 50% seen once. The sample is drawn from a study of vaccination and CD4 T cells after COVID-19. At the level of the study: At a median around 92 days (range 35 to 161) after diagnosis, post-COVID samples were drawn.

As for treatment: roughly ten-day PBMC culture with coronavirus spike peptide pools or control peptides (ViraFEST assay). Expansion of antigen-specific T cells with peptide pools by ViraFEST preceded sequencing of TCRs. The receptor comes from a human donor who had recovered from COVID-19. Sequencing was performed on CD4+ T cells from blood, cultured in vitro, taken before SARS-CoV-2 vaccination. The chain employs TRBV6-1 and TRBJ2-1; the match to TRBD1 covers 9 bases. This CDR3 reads CASSEGGQGLSNEQFF. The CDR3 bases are TGTGCCAGCAGTGAAGGGGGACAGGGCCTTAGCAATGAGCAGTTCTTC.